A selection of T cell receptor beta chains follows, all from one sample in a study of brain metastases from non-small cell lung cancer. Only in-frame clones appear in the TCRdb table, and some are missing; sequencing was by immunoSEQ multiplex PCR. This sample yields approximately 3,300 clones, of which around 88% are seen a single time; 6.6% belongs to the top ten. The sequencing input was primary lung tumor tissue. These receptors were obtained from a donor over 35 with non-small cell lung cancer. CDR3s leave out the opening cysteine and the closing phenylalanine or tryptophan.

v_gene	CDR3aa
TRBV27	ASSLSPGGDGYT
TRBV7-2	ASSPGGNQETQY
TRBV9	ASSVVGAGLGTGELF
TRBV6-2/TRBV6-3	ASSYGGGGDGYT
TRBV19	ASSIPSSNEQF
TRBV5-5	ASSLLEDLGHSGNTIY
TRBV19	ASSSRGQLSSYEQY
TRBV5-5	ASSLEATGGYGYT
TRBV6-2/TRBV6-3	ASSSGTSRPYEQY
TRBV7-2	ASSLSTSGPTSIQY
TRBV6-5	ASSYSATDFPYEQY
TRBV6-1	ASSEWGGTEAF
TRBV19	ASTGLLSNQPQH
TRBV4-1	ASSQDLPGAGYGYT
TRBV5-1	ASSLDGQGAENTQY
TRBV28	ASSLAGGYEQY
TRBV15	ATSSPLDLSGANVLT
TRBV19	ASNKGRANQPQH
TRBV19	ASSLRVPSPDTQY
TRBV28	ASTGDRNEQF
TRBV4-3	ASSQVISRVSGELF
TRBV27	ASKGTGKTEAF
TRBV28	ASSLYRVSYEQY
TRBV7-9	ASSSDLALNTDTQY
TRBV14	ASSQVGLARNEQY
TRBV7-9	ASSNPGLGTEAF
TRBV29-1	SVQSADGTEAF
TRBV24-1	ATSDPGRHTDTQY
TRBV7-3	ASSLTGLAGAIEQF
TRBV6-5	ASSYEQGAWEQF
TRBV7-2	ASSLEQGSNEQF
TRBV30	VSGAGGETQY
TRBV19	ASSIKTGFDSEAF
TRBV14	ASSPGQGNEQF
TRBV19	ASSINGETQY
TRBV12-3/TRBV12-4	ASSFSLAGEQY